Listed here are 14 T cell receptor beta chains from one sample, sequenced in a study of cytomegalovirus exposure and HLA in healthy donors. PCR was performed using 60 Vbeta and 13 Jbeta primers. Generated by immunoSEQ multiplex PCR, the TCRdb table keeps only in-frame clones and is missing some. The data show about 150,000 clones, around 78% seen once. The sequenced material came from PBMCs. These receptors were collected from a woman aged 35 to 49 in good health and CMV-seropositive.

V and J are TRBV6-6 and TRBJ2-7; 8 nucleotides align to TRBD2. From germline, CDR1 is MNHNY and CDR2 SVGAGI (reference sequence). This CDR3 is 12 amino acids long. V lost 5 bases to trimming and J lost 6 bases; unmatched junction nucleotides: 3. The DNA for the CDR3 is TGTGCCAGCAGTAACCTAGCGGGCGAGCAGTACTTC. Residues: CASSNLAGEQYF.

The CDR3 DNA reads as TGTGCCAGCAGCCTCGAGGAGGGGAGGGGGTATGGCTACACCTTC. Residues: CASSLEEGRGYGYTF. This sequence joins TRBV5-6 and TRBJ1-2; tentative D call: TRBD1 (6 bases). The CDR3 totals 15 residues. Trimming took off 4 bases at V and 5 bases at J, with 18 bases between the two ends. Germline V CDR1 and CDR2: SGHDT, YYEEEE.

J is TRBJ2-1 and V is TRBV7-2; 10 bases map to TRBD2. V trimming: 5 bases; J trimming: 4 bases; junction bases outside the gene matches: 8. There are 16 residues in the CDR3. From germline, CDR1 is SGHTA and CDR2 FQGNSA. CDR3 bases: TGTGCCAGCAGCCGGCGGACTAGCGGATCTTACAATGAGCAGTTCTTC. Translating it yields CASSRRTSGSYNEQFF.

The genes are TRBV6-1 and TRBJ1-5; D ambiguous. The V gene lost 3 bases and the J gene lost 0 bases, with 9 bases spanning the gap. Germline CDR1 and CDR2: MNHNS and SASEGT. The CDR3 length is 15 residues. Here the CDR3 reads CASSDHGYSNQPQHF. In nucleotides, the CDR3 is TGTGCCAGCAGTGATCACGGTTATAGCAATCAGCCCCAGCATTTT.

V gene TRBV7-2 combines with J gene TRBJ2-3, with TRBD2 matching 7 bases. Germline CDR1 reads SGHTA; CDR2 reads FQGNSA. Trimming took 4 bases from V and 7 from J; bases not matched to a gene: 5. This CDR3 contains 13 residues. CDR3 amino acids: CASSSGGGNTQYF. The CDR3 region has the DNA TGTGCCAGCAGCTCCGGCGGGGGAAATACGCAGTATTTT.

This clone was observed a single time. V usage is TRBV6-1 and J usage is TRBJ1-2; 10 bases match TRBD1. CDR3 length: 14 residues. V was clipped by 6 bases and J by 10 bases; unmatched bases: 11. Looked up from germline, CDR1 is MNHNS and CDR2 is SASEGT. CDR3 sequence (DNA): TGTGCCAGCAGCAATGACAGGGGGCGTACACCCTACACCTTC. The encoded protein is CASSNDRGRTPYTF.

This clone was observed a handful of times. This same CDR3 is encoded by further DNA sequences in the sample. This chain links TRBV28 with TRBJ1-3, with D possibly TRBD1 on 6 matching bases. The CDR3 is 14 residues long. Germline-derived CDR1 and CDR2 are MDHEN and SYDVKM. The germline V and J ends were trimmed by 10 bases and 0 bases, with 13 bases remaining between them. The CDR3 bases are TGTGCCACCCTGGACAGCTCCTCTGGAAACACCATATATTTT. It translates to CATLDSSSGNTIYF.

The chain is built from TRBV19 and TRBJ2-4, with 7 bases identical to TRBD1. Germline CDR1 reads LNHDA; CDR2 reads SQIVND (reference sequence). The V segment lost 4 bases and the J segment 12 bases; nucleotides outside the gene matches: 6. This CDR3 comprises 12 residues. This CDR3 is CASSTLGDSQYF. The CDR3 DNA sequence: TGTGCCAGTAGTACCCTAGGGGACAGTCAGTACTTC.

CDR3 amino acids: CASSVAPSGGAYEQFF. DNA of the CDR3: TGTGCCAGCAGCGTAGCTCCCAGCGGGGGGGCATATGAGCAGTTCTTC. The chain joins TRBV9 to TRBJ2-1; 10 bases are a match to TRBD2. Germline V gene sequence: CDR1 SGDLS, CDR2 YYNGEE. The CDR3 has 16 amino acids. The junction had 8 bases not matched to a gene; V was cut back by 0 bases and J by 8 bases. Full variable domain (outside the CDR3, taken from reference TRBV9 and TRBJ2-1): DSGVTQTPKHLITATGQRVTLRCSPRSGDLSVYWYQQSLDQGLQFLIQYYNGEERAKGNILERFSAQQFPDLHSELNLSSLELGDSALYFCASSVAPSGGAYEQFFGPGTRLTVL.

V usage is TRBV4-3 and J usage is TRBJ1-1; D is unclear. The length of the CDR3 is 13 residues. The V gene lost 0 bases and the J gene lost 5 bases, with 7 bases spanning the gap. Germline V CDR1 and CDR2: LGHNA, YSLEER. In DNA, the CDR3 is TGCGCCAGCAGCCAAGAACCAGGAACTGAAGCTTTCTTT. Amino acids: CASSQEPGTEAFF.

This chain joins TRBV15 and TRBJ1-2, with 7 nucleotides matching TRBD1. CDR3 length: 17 residues. Germline V lookup: CDR1 LNHNV, CDR2 YYDKDF (reference sequence). J gave up 3 bases and V 1 base, and 11 bases lay outside the gene matches. For the CDR3, the DNA is TGTGCCACCAGCAGAGTTGTAGGGGGCGAGGGTCACTATGGCTACACCTTC. Protein sequence: CATSRVVGGEGHYGYTF.

The V call is TRBV9, the J call TRBJ1-1; D is perhaps TRBD1 (5 bases). Germline-derived CDR1 and CDR2 are SGDLS and YYNGEE. Trimming removed 1 base from V and 6 bases from J, with 10 bases in between. CDR3 length: 13 residues. The CDR3 sequence: CASSVQGGAEAFF. CDR3 coding DNA: TGTGCCAGCAGCGTACAGGGAGGGGCTGAAGCTTTCTTT.

V gene TRBV7-2 combines with J gene TRBJ1-2, with 7 nucleotides matching TRBD1. CDR1 and CDR2 (germline): SGHTA, FQGNSA. Unmatched junction bases numbered 6, after V lost 5 bases and J lost 0 bases. This CDR3 has 15 residues. The CDR3 coding sequence is TGTGCCAGCAGCATGACAGGGCCTACTAACTATGGCTACACCTTC. Amino acids: CASSMTGPTNYGYTF.

V gene TRBV6-1 combines with J gene TRBJ1-5; 8 nucleotides match TRBD1. Looked up from germline, CDR1 is MNHNS and CDR2 is SASEGT. J lost 1 base, V lost 3 bases, and 2 bases had no gene match. CDR3 size: 15 residues. The CDR3 nucleotides are TGTGCCAGCAGTGAGACAGGGGCGAGCAATCAGCCCCAGCATTTT. The encoded protein is CASSETGASNQPQHF.